This passage covers 20 T cell receptor beta chains from one sample sequenced in a study of CD8 T cell repertoires and HIV-1 epitope variants. The table came from immunoSEQ multiplex PCR; TCRdb's copy has only in-frame clones and leaves some out. The top ten clones hold roughly 39% of a sample with roughly 5,600 clones, about 64% of them seen once. Which antigens these TCRs recognize remains unknown. Sequencing was done on a sample of cultured CD8+ T cells derived from PBMCs. Every receptor here comes from a male donor with HIV.

DNA of the CDR3: TGTGCCAGCAGCGTAGATGGGGGCCCCTCCGAGCAGTACTTC. It is translated as CASSVDGGPSEQYF. This chain joins TRBV9 and TRBJ2-7; weak D call: TRBD1 (6 bases). V lost 0 bases to trimming and J lost 6 bases, with 13 bases between them. The V gene's germline CDR1 is SGDLS and CDR2 YYNGEE. The CDR3 has 14 residues.

This rearrangement joins TRBV27 to TRBJ1-2, with D maybe TRBD1 (5 bases). This CDR3 is 14 amino acids long. Trimming stripped 2 bases from V and 4 bases from J, with 11 bases between. Germline V CDR1 and CDR2: MNHEY, SMNVEV (reference sequence). This CDR3 reads CASSLGWGVYGYTF. The CDR3 nucleotides are TGTGCCAGCAGTTTAGGTTGGGGGGTCTATGGCTACACCTTC.

The rearrangement joins TRBV4-2 to TRBJ1-5; unclear D gene. Between the trimmed V and J ends, which lost 5 bases and 0 bases, there was a span of 8 bases. CDR1 is LGHNA, CDR2 YNFKEQ, per germline. The CDR3 consists of 14 residues. CDR3 in DNA: TGTGCCAGCAGCTTTTCGGGTAGCAATCAGCCCCAGCATTTT. It encodes CASSFSGSNQPQHF.

The V and J genes are TRBV5-6 and TRBJ1-6; tentatively, D is TRBD1 (5 bases). The germline V gene encodes CDR1 SGHDT and CDR2 YYEEEE. The CDR3 runs 13 residues. V lost 4 bases and J lost 12, with 14 bases in between. The DNA for the CDR3 is TGTGCCAGCAGCGGGGCCGACAGTCGACCCCTCCACTTT. This codes for CASSGADSRPLHF.

The V and J genes are TRBV5-1 and TRBJ2-1; 7 bases are shared with TRBD1. V lost 3 bases, J lost 7 bases, and 19 bases stayed unmatched. Germline V lookup: CDR1 SGHRS, CDR2 YFSETQ. There are 18 residues in the CDR3. CDR3 protein: CASSYTLKTGSKPNEQFF. The CDR3 region has the DNA TGCGCCAGCAGCTACACCCTAAAGACAGGGTCTAAACCGAATGAGCAGTTCTTC.

V usage is TRBV9 and J usage is TRBJ2-7; perhaps D is TRBD1 or TRBD2 (6 bases each). Germline V gene data show CDR1 as SGDLS and CDR2 as YYNGEE. The CDR3 extends over 13 amino acids. V was clipped by 4 bases and J by 3 bases, with 11 bases between them. The CDR3 DNA reads as TGTGCCAGCAGCCCAGGGGACTTCTACGAGCAGTACTTC. This translates into CASSPGDFYEQYF.

The V call is TRBV27, the J call TRBJ2-7; 8 bases are a match to TRBD1. V was pared by 8 bases and J by 2 bases, with 2 bases of the junction left unmatched. The CDR3 sequence is 12 residues long. Germline CDR1 is MNHEY and CDR2 is SMNVEV (reference sequence). CDR3 residues: CASSDRAYEQYF. The DNA of the CDR3 is TGTGCCAGCTCGGACAGGGCCTACGAGCAGTACTTC.

The rearrangement links TRBV6-5 to TRBJ2-1; the D call may be TRBD1 or TRBD2 (5 bases each). Germline lookup yields CDR1 MNHEY and CDR2 SVGAGI. V lost 7 bases, J lost 4 bases, and 14 bases lay in between. The CDR3 spans 14 residues. The CDR3 nucleotides read TGTGCCAGCATGGGGCGTCCGGGGTACAATGAGCAGTTCTTC. Translation: CASMGRPGYNEQFF.

This clone was counted a few times. V usage is TRBV27 and J usage is TRBJ2-2; D call uncertain. The V end was cut by 6 bases, the J end by 5 bases, with 7 bases between. This CDR3 spans 12 amino acids. Germline V CDR1 and CDR2: MNHEY, SMNVEV (reference sequence). This CDR3 reads CASRVGTGELFF. CDR3 DNA sequence: TGTGCCAGCAGGGTCGGGACCGGGGAGCTGTTTTTT.

This chain uses TRBV4-3 with TRBJ1-4, with 10 bases lining up with TRBD1. In germline, CDR1 is LGHNA, CDR2 YSLEER. CDR3 length: 16 residues. J gave up 11 bases and V 0 bases, and 9 bases lay outside the gene matches. The CDR3 DNA follows: TGCGCCAGCAGCCAAGATTTGCCCGGACAGGGGGAGAAACTGTTTTTT. It translates to CASSQDLPGQGEKLFF.

This chain connects TRBV4-1 to TRBJ2-3, with 11 bases matching TRBD1. The germline V gene has CDR1 MGHRA and CDR2 YSYEKL. This CDR3 region has 17 residues. The junction had 4 bases not matched to a gene; V was cut back by 0 bases and J by 2 bases. The CDR3 DNA sequence: TGCGCCAGCAGCCAAGAGGGGGACAGGGGGTACACAGATACGCAGTATTTT. It yields the protein CASSQEGDRGYTDTQYF.

This clone has only a few counts. The chain has TRBV7-2 and TRBJ2-7, with a possible D match to TRBD2 (6 bases). V lost 1 base and J lost 4, with 8 bases in between. The germline CDR1 and CDR2 sequences are SGHTA and FQGNSA. This CDR3 has 13 amino acids. Here the CDR3 DNA reads TGTGCCAGCAGCTTAGATGCGGGATACGAGCAGTACTTC. This sequence encodes CASSLDAGYEQYF.

This chain connects TRBV6-5 to TRBJ2-5, with 14 nucleotides matching TRBD2. Losses at the gene ends were 5 bases for V and 5 bases for J; bases not matched to a gene: 4. Germline values: CDR1 MNHEY, CDR2 SVGAGI. The CDR3 length is 15 residues. For the CDR3, the DNA is TGTGCCAGCAGTCGGACTAGCGGGGGGCGGGAGACCCAGTACTTC. Translation: CASSRTSGGRETQYF.

The chain uses TRBV7-2 and TRBJ1-1; 7 bases fit TRBD1. The V gene end was trimmed by 5 bases and the J gene end by 4 bases; junction bases not matched to a gene: 10. This CDR3 is built from 15 residues. In germline, CDR1 is SGHTA, CDR2 FQGNSA. The CDR3: CASSPIGGAGTEAFF. The DNA for the CDR3 is TGTGCCAGCAGCCCCATAGGGGGCGCGGGCACTGAAGCTTTCTTT.

V and J are TRBV28 and TRBJ2-3; the match to TRBD2 covers 9 bases. V trimming: 4 bases; J trimming: 2 bases; junction bases outside the gene matches: 10. Germline CDR1 MDHEN, CDR2 SYDVKM. There are 17 residues in the CDR3. CDR3 in DNA: TGTGCCAGCAGTTCTACATCGACTAGCGGAGACACAGATACGCAGTATTTT. It translates to CASSSTSTSGDTDTQYF.

The sample holds a few counts of this clone. V gene TRBV9 combines with J gene TRBJ1-4; weak D call: TRBD1 (5 bases). Per germline, CDR1 SGDLS and CDR2 YYNGEE. This CDR3 has 16 residues. Trimming pared 4 bases from V and 7 bases from J, leaving 20 bases between. Written as DNA, the CDR3 is TGTGCCAGCAGCTTGGGGCCCTCCCCAACAGGTGAAAAACTGTTTTTT. Amino acid sequence: CASSLGPSPTGEKLFF.

This clone was counted between two and nine times. The chain uses TRBV11-2 and TRBJ1-2, with 7 bases aligning to TRBD1. V shed 2 bases and J 5 bases; nucleotides not matched to a gene: 14. Germline CDR1 SGHAT, CDR2 FQNNGV. The CDR3 covers 17 residues. The DNA of the CDR3 is TGTGCCAGCAGCTTATCCCCCGAGACAGGGAGGCGGTATGGCTACACCTTC. Residues: CASSLSPETGRRYGYTF. Filled out from reference TRBV11-2 and TRBJ1-2, the complete variable domain reads EAGVAQSPRYKIIEKRQSVAFWCNPISGHATLYWYQQILGQGPKLLIQFQNNGVVDDSQLPKDRFSAERLKGVDSTLKIQPAKLEDSAVYLCASSLSPETGRRYGYTFGSGTRLTVV.

This sequence joins TRBV11-2 and TRBJ2-1; 7 nucleotides line up with TRBD1. The CDR3 covers 13 residues. Germline loops: CDR1 SGHAT, CDR2 FQNNGV. J lost 4 bases, V lost 3 bases, and 0 bases had no gene match. The chain's CDR3 is CASSLGQYNEQFF. In nucleotides, the CDR3 is TGTGCCAGCAGCTTGGGACAGTACAATGAGCAGTTCTTC.

This chain links TRBV5-6 with TRBJ2-1, with 11 bases that match TRBD2. Germline V gene data show CDR1 as SGHDT and CDR2 as YYEEEE. The CDR3 contains 15 residues. V lost 5 bases and J lost 3; bases outside the gene matches: 4. DNA of the CDR3: TGTGCCAGCAGAGCGGGACTAGCGGACTACAATGAGCAGTTCTTC. Its protein is CASRAGLADYNEQFF. Supplemented by reference TRBV5-6 and TRBJ2-1, the full variable domain reads DAGVTQSPTHLIKTRGQQVTLRCSPKSGHDTVSWYQQALGQGPQFIFQYYEEEERQRGNFPDRFSGHQFPNYSSELNVNALLLGDSALYLCASRAGLADYNEQFFGPGTRLTVL.

The chain couples TRBV18 to TRBJ2-6, with D possibly matching TRBD1 (6 bases). Trimming removed 2 bases at V and 2 bases at J, with 7 bases between. The CDR3 contains 15 residues. Germline lookup yields CDR1 KGHSH and CDR2 LQKENI. The DNA of the CDR3 is TGTGCCAGCTCACCAACAGGGACTGGGGCCAACGTCCTGACTTTC. This gives the protein CASSPTGTGANVLTF.